This T cell receptor (beta chain) is drawn from a study of regulatory T cells in long-lasting Graves disease. The CDR3 spans 13 residues. V lost 8 bases to trimming and J lost 7 bases, with 20 bases between them. CDR1 and CDR2 from the germline V gene are SQVTM and ANQGSEA. Investigators prepared the TCR beta libraries by applying iRepertoire HTBI primers and Arm-PCR of CDR3 regions. TCRdb ran MiXCR on the multiplex PCR reads and lists one entry per CDR3 protein. The table lists 400,000 to 450,000 distinct CDR3 sequences, 15% of them singletons. Time point denoted: newly diagnosed GD, antithyroid drugs for less than 3 months. The TCR library was made from RNA extracted from PBMCs. These sequences were also reported in another study, on T cells in Graves' hyperthyroidism and ophthalmopathy. That study adds: Initially, a first-round RT-PCR of the TCR CDR3 employed the HTBI primer set. A model of 13 V-J features distinguished ophthalmopathy from stable hyperthyroidism.

This specimen was peripheral blood mononuclear cells (PBMCs), taken at new diagnosis, from a patient treated with antithyroid drugs. The genes are TRBV29-1 and TRBJ2-5; D gene uncertain. This clonotype was obtained from a young woman with Graves disease. The CDR3 DNA reads TGCAGCCCTCTCAGGATACCGTGGGTGACCCAGTACTTC. Protein: CSPLRIPWVTQYF.